The TCR beta chain described here comes from a study of blood T cells in healthy people across ages. General study results and limits: In long-lived donors, naive CD4+ cell counts and diversity exceeded those of aged donors. Estimates drawn from one million T cells were deemed to understate diversity.

The sample, around 10 milliliters of peripheral blood, was drawn from each donor. Worth noting for this clonotype: Its antigen is as yet unknown.

Trimming cost V 5 bases and J 5 bases, with 18 bases left between them. This CDR3 region has 15 residues. The germline V gene has CDR1 SEHNR and CDR2 FQNEAQ (reference sequence). A second PCR, run for roughly 7 to 11 cycles, used a sample-barcoded 5' primer plus a J-beta primer mix. TCRdb analysed the 5' RACE reads with MiXCR anew, one entry per CDR3 protein. The top ten clones hold about 18% of a sample with about 570,000 distinct CDR3 sequences, approximately 25% of them seen once. This clonotype was obtained from a woman aged 70-85 years in good health. Material: blood. J is TRBJ1-1 and V is TRBV7-9; weak D call: TRBD1 (6 bases). As DNA, the CDR3 is TGTGCCAGCAGCCAGGAGCTGGGGGCAGGGACTGAAGCTTTCTTT. Amino acid sequence: CASSQELGAGTEAFF.